A selection of T cell receptor beta chains follows, all from one sample in a study of technical replicates of blood from a few donors. Profiling relied on immunoSEQ multiplex PCR, and the TCRdb table lists in-frame clones only, not all of them. The table shows under 85,000 clones, with approximately 92% occurring only once. Sequenced: T cells isolated from PBMCs. All receptors come from a human donor in good health. Both conserved end residues are part of each CDR3. D genes are given only for firm matches. The listing skips clone size in some rows; elsewhere it reads once, few, many or a size class.

clone_size	j_call	v_call	d_call	cdr3_nt	cdr3_aa
.	TRBJ2-7	TRBV4-2	.	TGTGCCAGCAGCCAAGATCGGAGTAGCGGAGACTACGAGCAGTACTTC	CASSQDRSSGDYEQYF
.	TRBJ2-7	TRBV7-2	TRBD1	TGTGCCAGCAGCAGATATAACGACAGGGGCGACGAGCAGTACTTC	CASSRYNDRGDEQYF
.	TRBJ2-6	TRBV4-1	.	TGCGCCAGCAGCCAAGCTCCCCCCAACGTCCTGACTTTC	CASSQAPPNVLTF
.	TRBJ2-7	TRBV7-2	TRBD2	TGTGCCAGCAGCTTAATGACTAGCGGCTCCTACGAGCAGTACTTC	CASSLMTSGSYEQYF
.	TRBJ2-5	TRBV28	.	TGTGCCAGCAGTTTTGGGGGGAGACAGTACTTC	CASSFGGRQYF
.	TRBJ2-7	TRBV4-1	.	TGCGCCAGCAGCCGACACACGCTCTCCTACGAGCAGTACTTC	CASSRHTLSYEQYF
.	TRBJ1-1	TRBV6-5	.	TGTGCCAGCAGTTACTCGGGGGGTAGGGGTGAAGCTTTCTTT	CASSYSGGRGEAFF
.	TRBJ2-2	TRBV30	.	TGTGCCTGGGTTGCGGGGACGAACACCGGGGAGCTGTTTTTT	CAWVAGTNTGELFF
.	TRBJ2-2	TRBV28	TRBD2	TGTGCCAGCGGGCTAGCGGGAGAGCACACCGGGGAGCTGTTTTTT	CASGLAGEHTGELFF
.	TRBJ2-7	TRBV19	TRBD1	TGTGCCAGTAGTGGCCCCGGGACAGGGATCTACGAGCAGTACTTC	CASSGPGTGIYEQYF
.	TRBJ1-2	TRBV19	TRBD1	TGTGCCAGTGAGGACAGGTTTACTTATGGCTACACCTTC	CASEDRFTYGYTF
once	TRBJ2-1	TRBV30	.	TGTGCCTGGAGTGTAAGGCGGCAATACAATGAGCAGTTCTTC	CAWSVRRQYNEQFF
.	TRBJ2-5	TRBV6-6	.	TGTGCCAGCAGCTACCTCGAGGCGATTGAGACCCAGTACTTC	CASSYLEAIETQYF
.	TRBJ1-1	TRBV5-1	.	TGCGCCAGCAGCTTGTCCGGGACAACTATGAACACTGAAGCTTTCTTT	CASSLSGTTMNTEAFF
.	TRBJ2-2	TRBV7-8	.	TGTGCCAGCAGCTGGTCGTCGGCCGGGGAGCTGTTTTTT	CASSWSSAGELFF
.	TRBJ1-2	TRBV6-4	TRBD1	TGTGCCAGCAGTCCACAAATTGGACAGGGCGCCTATGGCTACACCTTC	CASSPQIGQGAYGYTF
.	TRBJ1-5	TRBV2	TRBD1	TGTGCCAGCAGTGTCCGGGACAGGGCTTATCAGCCCCAGCATTTT	CASSVRDRAYQPQHF
.	TRBJ2-7	TRBV19	.	TGTGCCAGTAGTATAGGTGACAGAACCTACGAGCAGTACTTC	CASSIGDRTYEQYF
.	TRBJ2-7	TRBV4-3	.	TGCGCCAGCAGCCAAGATCGGCTACTAGCTGCCGAGCAGTACTTC	CASSQDRLLAAEQYF
.	TRBJ1-1	TRBV7-9	TRBD1	TGTGCCAGCAGACCCGGACAGGGTGATGAAGCTTTCTTT	CASRPGQGDEAFF
.	TRBJ2-1	TRBV28	.	TGTGCCAGCAGTGTCCTAAGGGGCGCCCACCGCAATGAGCAGTTCTTC	CASSVLRGAHRNEQFF
.	TRBJ2-2	TRBV5-1	TRBD1	TGCGCCAGCTTCGAAGGGACAGGGATCACCGGGGAGCTGTTTTTT	CASFEGTGITGELFF
.	TRBJ1-3	TRBV7-2	TRBD1	TGTGCCAGCAGCTTAGGACAGGGTGCCGGAAACACCATATATTTT	CASSLGQGAGNTIYF
.	TRBJ2-2	TRBV6-6	TRBD1	TGTGCCAGCAGTTTACAGGGGCCGGTGGGCACCGGGGAGCTGTTTTTT	CASSLQGPVGTGELFF
.	TRBJ2-1	TRBV27	TRBD1	TGTGCCAGCAGTTTAAAATCACCGGGACAGGCTTACAATGAGCAGTTCTTC	CASSLKSPGQAYNEQFF
.	TRBJ1-1	TRBV6-1	.	TGTGCCAGCAGTTCAGGTACTGAAGCTTTCTTT	CASSSGTEAFF
.	TRBJ2-2	TRBV30	.	TGTGCCTTAGACACGAACACCGGGGAGCTGTTTTTT	CALDTNTGELFF
few	TRBJ2-7	TRBV4-1	TRBD2	TGCGCCAGCAGCCAAGGCCTAGCGGGCGCCTACGAGCAGTACTTC	CASSQGLAGAYEQYF
few	TRBJ1-1	TRBV18	.	TGTGCCAGCTCAGCTGCAGAGAACACTGAAGCTTTCTTT	CASSAAENTEAFF
.	TRBJ2-7	TRBV9	.	TGTGCCAGCAGCCCCGGAGGGTCCCACGAGCAGTACTTC	CASSPGGSHEQYF
.	TRBJ2-5	TRBV6-5	TRBD2	TGTGCCAGCAGGGGCCTAGCGGGAGGGCAAGAGACCCAGTACTTC	CASRGLAGGQETQYF
once	TRBJ1-1	TRBV7-6	TRBD1	TGTGCCAGCAGCTTTGGACAGGGCGGCGCTGAAGCTTTCTTT	CASSFGQGGAEAFF
.	TRBJ1-4	TRBV5-1	.	TGCGCCAGCAGCTTGGACAGGGTGATTAGTGGGAAACTGTTTTTT	CASSLDRVISGKLFF
few	TRBJ1-4	TRBV10-3	TRBD1	TGTGCCATCAGTGAGCCAACAGGGGGAAAACTGTTTTTT	CAISEPTGGKLFF
once	TRBJ1-5	TRBV4-1	.	TGCGCCAGCAGCCAAACTTATCGGGGGTTCAATCAGCCCCAGCATTTT	CASSQTYRGFNQPQHF
.	TRBJ2-5	TRBV6-6	.	TGTGCCAGCAGTTACCCGTATCTGGAGACCCAGTACTTC	CASSYPYLETQYF
once	TRBJ1-5	TRBV6-1	TRBD1	TGTGCCAGCAGAACCAGACAGGGTAACTATCAGCCCCAGCATTTT	CASRTRQGNYQPQHF